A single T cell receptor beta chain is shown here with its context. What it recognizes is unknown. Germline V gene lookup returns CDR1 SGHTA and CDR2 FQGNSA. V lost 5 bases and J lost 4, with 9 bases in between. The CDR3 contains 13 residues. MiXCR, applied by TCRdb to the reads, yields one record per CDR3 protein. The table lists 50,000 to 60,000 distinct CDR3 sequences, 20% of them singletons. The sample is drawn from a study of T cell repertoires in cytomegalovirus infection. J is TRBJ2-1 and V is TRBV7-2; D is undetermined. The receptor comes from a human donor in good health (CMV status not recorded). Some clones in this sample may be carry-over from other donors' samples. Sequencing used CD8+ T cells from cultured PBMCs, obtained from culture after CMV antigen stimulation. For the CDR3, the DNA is TGTGCCAGCAGCAGAGAGTCTTACAATGAGCAGTTCTTC. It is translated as CASSRESYNEQFF. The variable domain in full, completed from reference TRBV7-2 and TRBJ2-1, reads GAGVSQSPSNKVTEKGKDVELRCDPISGHTALYWYRQSLGQGLEFLIYFQGNSAPDKSGLPSDRFSAERTGGSVSTLTIQRTQQEDSAVYLCASSRESYNEQFFGPGTRLTVL.